This TCR beta chain derives from a study of blood T cell repertoires in COVID-19 (dated by TCRdb to the early 2020s). Regarding the study in general: Collaborator samples came from the United States, Italy and Spain and covered acute and convalescent phases of COVID-19. The prospective study material was composed of cDNA or gDNA derived from T cells, B-cell-depleted T cells, or PBMCs. Deeply sampled blood TCRbeta repertoires from subjects exposed to, actively infected with, or recovered from COVID-19 were included in the dataset. The repertoires were made available in a free public database intended to serve as a resource for research on the immune response to SARS-CoV-2. The samples were drawn from two sources: the first 160 participants of the ongoing ImmuneRACE study, and 1,200 or so subjects contributed by 6 global collaborators. The sample metadata nearly always contained a de-identified subject ID, COVID-19 status, age in years and sex. Where HLA class I and class II types were available, the types were taken from metadata supplied by the sample provider, not from assay-based typing.

Points the paper makes about the study in general: How much clinical and demographic metadata was included differed by source and by participant, and the metadata was provided uncurated.

TCRbeta CDR3 regions were amplified from genomic DNA by means of the immunoSEQ Assay, a bias-controlled multiplex PCR. The paper's processing steps were these. Within the assay, amplification of reference gene primers was used to estimate how many nucleated cells each sample contained. Sequence reads were collapsed and filtered to measure the absolute abundance of every unique TCRbeta CDR3 rearrangement. For each sample, productive Simpson clonality was calculated by taking the square root of Simpson's diversity index across productive rearrangements. TCRdb obtained this table from immuneACCESS and retained in-frame rearrangements with V and J assigned. These tables miss some clones; where compared with another copy, unresolved V genes account for less than half of the shortfall, and the remainder is unexplained. V, J and clone size reflect that table, while D and trimming were determined from the DNA. This sample is represented by about 380,000 clones; 75% to 90% of them were singletons. Jointly, the top ten make up more than 3% of the sample.

Collaborating institutions collected whole blood in K2EDTA tubes following their own protocols. For TCRbeta analysis, collaborator samples were shipped as frozen whole blood, as isolated PBMCs, or as DNA extracted from either sample type. The CDR3 has 16 amino acids, counting the end cysteine and phenylalanine. Solely the CDR3 DNA is kept, with 48 bases framed from the first base. The CDR1 and CDR2 encoded by the germline V gene (reference sequence) are SGHNT and YYREEE. The junction shows trimming of 2 bases on V and 4 bases on J, and the gene matches do not reach 4 bases of it. A note on this clone: Its antigen has not been determined. Base-call qualities are not available, and no considerably larger clone is one nucleotide away.

This receptor was obtained from a young woman with acute or convalescent COVID-19. The sample comprised peripheral blood. The chain couples TRBV5-4 to TRBJ2-2; TRBD2 lines up with 11 middle nucleotides. In nucleotides, the sequence is TGTGCCAGCAGCTTAGGGACTAGCGGACTCACCGGGGAGCTGTTTTTT. This translates into CASSLGTSGLTGELFF.